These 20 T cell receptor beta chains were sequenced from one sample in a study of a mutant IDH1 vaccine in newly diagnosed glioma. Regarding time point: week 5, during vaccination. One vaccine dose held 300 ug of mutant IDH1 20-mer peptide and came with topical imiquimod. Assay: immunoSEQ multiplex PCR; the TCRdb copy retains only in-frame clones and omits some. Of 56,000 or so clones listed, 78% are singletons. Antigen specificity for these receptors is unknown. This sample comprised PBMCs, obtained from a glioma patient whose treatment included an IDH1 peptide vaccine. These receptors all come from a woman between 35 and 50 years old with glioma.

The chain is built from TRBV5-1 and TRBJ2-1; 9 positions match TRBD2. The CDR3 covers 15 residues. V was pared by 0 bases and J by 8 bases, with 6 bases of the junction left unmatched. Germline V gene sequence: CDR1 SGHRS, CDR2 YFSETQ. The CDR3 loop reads CASSLGSSGNDEQFF. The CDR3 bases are TGCGCCAGCAGCTTGGGCTCTAGCGGGAACGATGAGCAGTTCTTC.

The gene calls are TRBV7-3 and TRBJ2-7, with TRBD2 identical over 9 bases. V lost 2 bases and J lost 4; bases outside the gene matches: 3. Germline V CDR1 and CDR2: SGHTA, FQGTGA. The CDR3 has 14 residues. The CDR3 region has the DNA TGTGCCAGCAGCTTAGCGGGGGGGTTATACGAGCAGTACTTC. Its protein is CASSLAGGLYEQYF.

The CDR3 protein is CASSPDSRQGGPYEQYF. In DNA form, the CDR3 reads TGTGCCAGCTCACCAGACTCCCGACAGGGGGGCCCCTACGAGCAGTACTTC. This chain uses TRBV18 with TRBJ2-7; 9 bases are shared with TRBD1. The germline CDR1 and CDR2 sequences are KGHSH and LQKENI. Trimming removed 2 bases from V and 2 bases from J; junction bases left unmatched: 10. This CDR3 is built from 17 residues. The entire variable domain, with the rest obtained from reference TRBV18 and TRBJ2-7, is as follows: NAGVMQNPRHLVRRRGQEARLRCSPMKGHSHVYWYRQLPEEGLKFMVYLQKENIIDESGMPKERFSAEFPKEGPSILRIQQVVRGDSAAYFCASSPDSRQGGPYEQYFGPGTRLTVT.

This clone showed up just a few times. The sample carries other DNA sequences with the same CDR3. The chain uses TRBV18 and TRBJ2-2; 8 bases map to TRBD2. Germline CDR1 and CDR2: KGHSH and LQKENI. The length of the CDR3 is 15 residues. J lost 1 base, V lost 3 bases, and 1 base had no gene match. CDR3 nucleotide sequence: TGTGCCAGCTCACCTCTAGCGGGGAACACCGGGGAGCTGTTTTTT. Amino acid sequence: CASSPLAGNTGELFF.

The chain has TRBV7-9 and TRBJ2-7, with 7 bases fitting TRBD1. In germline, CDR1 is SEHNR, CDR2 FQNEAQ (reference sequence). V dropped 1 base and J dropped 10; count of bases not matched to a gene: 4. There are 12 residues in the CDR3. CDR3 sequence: CASSLGDRPQYF. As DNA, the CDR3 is TGTGCCAGCAGCTTAGGGGACAGACCCCAGTACTTC.

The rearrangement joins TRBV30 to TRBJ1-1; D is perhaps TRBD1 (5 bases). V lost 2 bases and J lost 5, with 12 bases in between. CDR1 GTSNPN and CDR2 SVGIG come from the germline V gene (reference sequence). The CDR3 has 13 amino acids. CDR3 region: CAWSPIGQTEAFF. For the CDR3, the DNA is TGTGCCTGGAGTCCCATAGGACAAACTGAAGCTTTCTTT.

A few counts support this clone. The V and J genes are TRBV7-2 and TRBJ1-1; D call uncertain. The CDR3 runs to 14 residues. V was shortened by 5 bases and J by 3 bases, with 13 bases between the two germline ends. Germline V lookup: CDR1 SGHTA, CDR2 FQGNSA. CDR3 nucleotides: TGTGCCAGCAGCCGTCAATTTCCGTACACTGAAGCTTTCTTT. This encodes CASSRQFPYTEAFF.

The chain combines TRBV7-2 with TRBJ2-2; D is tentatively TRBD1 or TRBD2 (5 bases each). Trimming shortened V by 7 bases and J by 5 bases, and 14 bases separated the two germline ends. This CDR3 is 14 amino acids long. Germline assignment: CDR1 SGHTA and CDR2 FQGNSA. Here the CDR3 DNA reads TGTGCCAGCATTCTTCCCGAGGGGACCGGGGAGCTGTTTTTT. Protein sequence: CASILPEGTGELFF.

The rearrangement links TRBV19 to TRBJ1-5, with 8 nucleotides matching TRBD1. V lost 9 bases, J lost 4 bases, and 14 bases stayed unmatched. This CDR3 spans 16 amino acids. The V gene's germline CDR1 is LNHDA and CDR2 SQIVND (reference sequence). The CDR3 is CASIDAGGGHNQPQHF. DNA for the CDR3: TGTGCCAGCATAGATGCAGGGGGCGGACATAATCAGCCCCAGCATTTT.

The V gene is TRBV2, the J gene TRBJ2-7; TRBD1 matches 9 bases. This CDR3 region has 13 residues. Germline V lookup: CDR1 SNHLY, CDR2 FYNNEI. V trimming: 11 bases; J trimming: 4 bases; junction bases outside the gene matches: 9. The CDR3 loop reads CARRGGQGYEQYF. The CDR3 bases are TGTGCCCGGAGGGGTGGACAGGGGTACGAGCAGTACTTC.

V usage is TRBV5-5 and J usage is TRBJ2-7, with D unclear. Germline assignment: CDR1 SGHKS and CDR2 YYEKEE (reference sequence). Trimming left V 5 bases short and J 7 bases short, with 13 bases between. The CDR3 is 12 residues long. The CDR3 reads CASSPNGWEQYF. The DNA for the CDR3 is TGTGCCAGCAGTCCGAACGGCTGGGAGCAGTACTTC. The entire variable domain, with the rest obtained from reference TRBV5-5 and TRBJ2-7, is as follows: DAGVTQSPTHLIKTRGQQVTLRCSPISGHKSVSWYQQVLGQGPQFIFQYYEKEERGRGNFPDRFSARQFPNYSSELNVNALLLGDSALYLCASSPNGWEQYFGPGTRLTVT.

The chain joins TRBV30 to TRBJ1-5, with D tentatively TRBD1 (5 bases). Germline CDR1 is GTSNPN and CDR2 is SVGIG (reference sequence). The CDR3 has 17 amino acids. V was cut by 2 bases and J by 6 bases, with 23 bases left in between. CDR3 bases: TGTGCCTGGAGTTCCCGGGGGACTGACTTCGCATCTCAGCCCCAGCATTTT. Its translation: CAWSSRGTDFASQPQHF. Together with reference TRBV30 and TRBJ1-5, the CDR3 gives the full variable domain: SQTIHQWPATLVQPVGSPLSLECTVEGTSNPNLYWYRQAAGRGLQLLFYSVGIGQISSEVPQNLSASRPQDRQFILSSKKLLLSDSGFYLCAWSSRGTDFASQPQHFGDGTRLSIL.

The CDR3 loop is CASSSWTAVDEQFF. The DNA for the CDR3 is TGTGCCAGCAGCTCGTGGACGGCGGTTGATGAGCAGTTCTTC. V and J are TRBV7-9 and TRBJ2-1; D unclear. Trimming removed 4 bases at V and 8 bases at J, with 15 bases between. The CDR3 spans 14 residues. CDR1 and CDR2 from the germline V gene are SEHNR and FQNEAQ (reference sequence). The variable domain in full, completed from reference TRBV7-9 and TRBJ2-1, reads DTGVSQNPRHKITKRGQNVTFRCDPISEHNRLYWYRQTLGQGPEFLTYFQNEAQLEKSRLLSDRFSAERPKGSFSTLEIQRTEQGDSAMYLCASSSWTAVDEQFFGPGTRLTVL.

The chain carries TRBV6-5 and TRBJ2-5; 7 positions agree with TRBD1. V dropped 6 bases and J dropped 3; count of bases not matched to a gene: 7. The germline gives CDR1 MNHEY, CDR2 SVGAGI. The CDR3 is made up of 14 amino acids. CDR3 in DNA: TGTGCCAGCAGCCGACGGGACAGAGAAGAGACCCAGTACTTC. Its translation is CASSRRDREETQYF.

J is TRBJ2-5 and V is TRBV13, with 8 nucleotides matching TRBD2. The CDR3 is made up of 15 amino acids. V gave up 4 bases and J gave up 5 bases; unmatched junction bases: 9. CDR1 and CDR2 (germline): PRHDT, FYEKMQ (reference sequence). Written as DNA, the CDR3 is TGTGCCAGCAGCTGGCGATTGGGCGGGGGGGAGACCCAGTACTTC. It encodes CASSWRLGGGETQYF.

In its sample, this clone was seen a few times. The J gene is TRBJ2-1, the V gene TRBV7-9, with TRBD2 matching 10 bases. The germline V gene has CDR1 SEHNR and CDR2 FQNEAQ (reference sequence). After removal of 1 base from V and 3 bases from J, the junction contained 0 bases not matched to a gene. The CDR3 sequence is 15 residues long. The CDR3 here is CASSLGTSGYNEQFF. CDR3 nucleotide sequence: TGTGCCAGCAGCTTAGGGACTAGCGGCTACAATGAGCAGTTCTTC. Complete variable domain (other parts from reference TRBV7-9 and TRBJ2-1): DTGVSQNPRHKITKRGQNVTFRCDPISEHNRLYWYRQTLGQGPEFLTYFQNEAQLEKSRLLSDRFSAERPKGSFSTLEIQRTEQGDSAMYLCASSLGTSGYNEQFFGPGTRLTVL.

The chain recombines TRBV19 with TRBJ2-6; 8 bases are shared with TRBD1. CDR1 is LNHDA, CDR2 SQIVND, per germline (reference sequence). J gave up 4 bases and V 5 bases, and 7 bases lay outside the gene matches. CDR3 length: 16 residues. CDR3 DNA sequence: TGTGCCAGTAGTGCGCTGACAGGGGCGGGGGCCAACGTCCTGACTTTC. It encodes CASSALTGAGANVLTF.

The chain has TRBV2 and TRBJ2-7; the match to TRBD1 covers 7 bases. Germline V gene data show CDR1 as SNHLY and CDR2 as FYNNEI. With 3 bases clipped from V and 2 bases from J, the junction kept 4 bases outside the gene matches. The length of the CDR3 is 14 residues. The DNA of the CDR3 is TGTGCCAGCAGTGATGACAGGGTTCCCTACGAGCAGTACTTC. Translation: CASSDDRVPYEQYF.

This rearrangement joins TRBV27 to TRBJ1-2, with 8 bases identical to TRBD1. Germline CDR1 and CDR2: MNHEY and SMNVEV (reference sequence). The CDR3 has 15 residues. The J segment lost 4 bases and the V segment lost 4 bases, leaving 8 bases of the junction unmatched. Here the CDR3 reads CASSWTGQGAYGYTF. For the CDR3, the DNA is TGTGCCAGCAGTTGGACAGGGCAGGGGGCCTATGGCTACACCTTC.

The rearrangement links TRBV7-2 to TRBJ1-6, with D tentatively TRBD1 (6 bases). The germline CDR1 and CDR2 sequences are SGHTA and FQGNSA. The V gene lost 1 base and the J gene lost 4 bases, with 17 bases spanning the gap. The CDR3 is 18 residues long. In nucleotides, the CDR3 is TGTGCCAGCAGCTTAGGGCCCGTAGGGGGGGGGTATAATTCACCCCTCCACTTT. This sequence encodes CASSLGPVGGGYNSPLHF.